These T cell receptor beta chains were read from a single sample in a study of spatial heterogeneity in lung cancer. TCRdb used MiXCR to reprocess the 5' RACE reads, holding one entry per CDR3 protein. The table has around 100,000 distinct CDR3 sequences, about 4.6% seen once. Sequencing used lung tumor tissue, obtained at surgery. Receptors originate from a male donor with early-stage non-small cell lung cancer. CDR3s include the opening cysteine and the closing phenylalanine or tryptophan. The D gene is left open where the match is weak. Size is stated for part of the rows, as once, few or many counts, or as a class when the clone is expanded.

abundance	v_gene	j_gene	d_gene	CDR3nt	CDR3aa
many	TRBV28	TRBJ1-5	NA	TGTGCCAGCAGTTTATCAGGGGTTCGTCAGCCCCAGCATTTT	CASSLSGVRQPQHF
many	TRBV7-3	TRBJ2-7	TRBD2	TGTGCCAGCAGCTTAGGGAGGGGAGACTACGAGCAGTACTTC	CASSLGRGDYEQYF
many	TRBV20-1	TRBJ2-7	TRBD1	TGCAGTGTCGGGCAGGGGGCCTCCTACGAGCAGTACTTC	CSVGQGASYEQYF
many	TRBV20-1	TRBJ1-6	NA	TGCAGTGCTAGAGATCAGGAAGGGAGGGATTCACCCCTCCACTTT	CSARDQEGRDSPLHF
NA	TRBV5-1	TRBJ1-2	NA	TGCGCCAGCAGCTCACTGGGGGCTGACCCAGGGGGCTACACCTTC	CASSSLGADPGGYTF
many	TRBV12-3/TRBV12-4	TRBJ2-1	TRBD2	TGTGCCAGCAGTACTAGCGGGAGCCTATACAATGAGCAGTTCTTC	CASSTSGSLYNEQFF
many	TRBV5-1	TRBJ2-6	TRBD1	TGCGCCAGCAGCGCGGACAGGGTTTCTGGGGCCAACGTCCTGACTTTC	CASSADRVSGANVLTF
few	TRBV29-1	TRBJ2-1	NA	TGCAGCGATTTGAACCTCTCCTACAATGAGCAGTTCTTC	CSDLNLSYNEQFF
many	TRBV7-9	TRBJ2-3	NA	TGTGCCAGCAGCGAGAGACATAGCACAGATACGCAGTATTTT	CASSERHSTDTQYF
many	TRBV27	TRBJ2-1	TRBD1	TGTGCCAGCAGTTTAACCGCCGGGACAGGGAATGAGCAGTTCTTC	CASSLTAGTGNEQFF
many	TRBV7-9	TRBJ2-7	NA	TGTGCCAGCAGCCGAAATCCGATATCCTCCGAGCAGTACTTC	CASSRNPISSEQYF
many	TRBV12-5	TRBJ1-3	NA	TGTGCTAGTGACCTGGACGGGTATCCTGGAAACACCATATATTTT	CASDLDGYPGNTIYF
many	TRBV5-6	TRBJ1-1	NA	TGTGCCAGCAGCTCAGGAAGTCAGGGAGCGGACACTGAAGCTTTCTTT	CASSSGSQGADTEAFF
many	TRBV27	TRBJ2-7	NA	TGTGCCAGCAGTTTGATAGGGATTGGGTACGAGCAGTACTTC	CASSLIGIGYEQYF
many	TRBV29-1	TRBJ2-3	TRBD2	TGCAGCGTTAAGGCGGGAGGGCCGGATACGCAGTATTTT	CSVKAGGPDTQYF
many	TRBV11-2	TRBJ2-1	TRBD2	TGTGCCAGCAAAGCGGGAGGGCCCTCCGGTGAGCAGTTCTTC	CASKAGGPSGEQFF
NA	TRBV5-6	TRBJ1-6	NA	TGTGCCAGCAGCCCCAGGGGAATTGGATCACCCCTCCACTTT	CASSPRGIGSPLHF
many	TRBV12-3/TRBV12-4	TRBJ2-7	TRBD1	TGTGCCAGCAGCAAGGGACAGAACGCAACCTTC	CASSKGQNATF
few	TRBV11-1	TRBJ2-3	TRBD2	TGTGCCAGCAGCCCAGTAGGGGGTCCTCTAGCGGGCCGAGATACGCAGTATTTT	CASSPVGGPLAGRDTQYF
many	TRBV20-1	TRBJ2-7	TRBD2	TGCAGTGCCATAAGTCTAGCGGGCGCCTACGAGCAGTACTTC	CSAISLAGAYEQYF
many	TRBV6-5	TRBJ2-2	NA	TGTGCCAGCAGTTACACCGGGGGAACCGGGGAGCTGTTTTTT	CASSYTGGTGELFF
many	TRBV20-1	TRBJ2-3	NA	TGCAGTGCTAGAGGGTCCCGGGATACAGATACGCAGTATTTT	CSARGSRDTDTQYF
many	TRBV3-1	TRBJ2-5	NA	TGTGCCAGCAGCCAGGGGATTCAAGAGACCCAGTACTTC	CASSQGIQETQYF
many	TRBV20-1	TRBJ2-7	TRBD2	TGCAGTGCTGGTGGGACTAGCGGATCCCCCCCCTACGAGCAGTACTTC	CSAGGTSGSPPYEQYF
few	TRBV10-2	TRBJ2-7	TRBD2	TGCGCCATCTTCGGGGGGGACTTGAGCTCCTACGAGCAGTACTTC	CAIFGGDLSSYEQYF